The rows below give T cell receptor beta chains drawn from one sample of a study of shared clonotypes between healthy human individuals. The table came from immunoSEQ multiplex PCR; TCRdb's copy has only in-frame clones and leaves some out. The data show about 2.3 million clones, with 80% to 95% seen just once and 0.35% to 0.5% held by the top ten. The source material was naive CD4+ T cells from PBMCs. These receptors were obtained from a man younger than 30 in good health. Some clones in this sample may be carry-over from other donors' samples. Each CDR3 is given with its conserved first and last residue. The D gene is left open where the match is weak. Size is omitted from some rows. Given values are once, few, many or a class for expanded clones.

CDR3nt,CDR3aa,v_gene,abundance,d_gene,j_gene
TGTGCCAGCAGCGTCCATGGGCCCGATAATGAAAAACTGTTTTTT,CASSVHGPDNEKLFF,TRBV7-9,NA,NA,TRBJ1-4
TGCGCCAGCAGCCAAGATATGTACAGGGTCAATCAGCCCCAGCATTTT,CASSQDMYRVNQPQHF,TRBV4-1,NA,NA,TRBJ1-5
TGCGCCAGCAGCTTGGCCGCGGGACTAGGTTACAATGAGCAGTTCTTC,CASSLAAGLGYNEQFF,TRBV5-1,NA,TRBD2,TRBJ2-1
TGTGCCAGCACTTGGGACCCCCTGGCCTACGAGCAGTACTTC,CASTWDPLAYEQYF,TRBV2,NA,NA,TRBJ2-7
TGTGCCAGCAGTCCGACAGGAGTCTATGGCTACACCTTC,CASSPTGVYGYTF,TRBV27,NA,NA,TRBJ1-2
TGTGCCAGCAGCCCACGGGGCAGGGTGAACACTGAAGCTTTCTTT,CASSPRGRVNTEAFF,TRBV7-8,NA,NA,TRBJ1-1
TGCGCCAGCAGCTTGGACAGGGGGCGCGATGGGGAAAAACTGTTTTTT,CASSLDRGRDGEKLFF,TRBV5-1,NA,TRBD1,TRBJ1-4
TGTGCCAGCACGAACCGGGTAGGGCCTGAAGCTTTCTTT,CASTNRVGPEAFF,TRBV18,NA,NA,TRBJ1-1
TGCAGCGGTGGGGGCTTAGTAGGGGATGGCGAGCAGTTCTTC,CSGGGLVGDGEQFF,TRBV29-1,NA,NA,TRBJ2-1
TGTGCCAGCAGTTTAGGACAGTCTAACTATGGCTACACCTTC,CASSLGQSNYGYTF,TRBV27,NA,NA,TRBJ1-2
TGTGCCAGCAGCTCAGCAGGGCTTGGTGAAAAACTGTTTTTT,CASSSAGLGEKLFF,TRBV7-9,few,NA,TRBJ1-4
TGCGCCAGCAGCCAAGACCCGTCCGGGGGCGGGAGGGCGACTGAGCAGTTCTTC,CASSQDPSGGGRATEQFF,TRBV4-3,NA,TRBD2,TRBJ2-1
TGTGCCAGCAGTGTCCGTACAGATACGCAGTATTTT,CASSVRTDTQYF,TRBV2,NA,NA,TRBJ2-3
TGCAGCGTTGAACTAGCGGAAAGTCCAGATACGCAGTATTTT,CSVELAESPDTQYF,TRBV29-1,NA,TRBD2,TRBJ2-3
TGTGCCAGCAGTTTTTACGGGGGCGCGGTCATCCACGAGCAGTACTTC,CASSFYGGAVIHEQYF,TRBV27,once,NA,TRBJ2-7
TGTGCCAGCAGCTTTGGGCAGGGCTTTGAAGCTTTCTTT,CASSFGQGFEAFF,TRBV7-9,NA,NA,TRBJ1-1
TGTGCCAGCAGTTATTTGGGGTATGGCTACACCTTC,CASSYLGYGYTF,TRBV27,NA,NA,TRBJ1-2
TGTGCCAGTAGACCTAGACCGTCCGGGACTAGCGGCAATGAGCAGTTCTTC,CASRPRPSGTSGNEQFF,TRBV19,NA,TRBD2,TRBJ2-1
TGTGCCAGCAGCTCCTTGACTCCAGCTGAGCAGTTCTTC,CASSSLTPAEQFF,TRBV11-1,NA,NA,TRBJ2-1
TGCAGCGCCCGAAAAGCGGGCCTCACAGATACGCAGTATTTT,CSARKAGLTDTQYF,TRBV29-1,NA,NA,TRBJ2-3
TGTGCCAGCAGTTTAGTTCAGGCTAATGAGCAGTTCTTC,CASSLVQANEQFF,TRBV28,NA,NA,TRBJ2-1